A single sample gave rise to the 13 T cell receptor beta chains below, sequenced in a study of blood T cells in healthy people across ages. It was with a sample-barcoded 5' primer and a J-beta primer mix that a second PCR of about 6 to 11 cycles was run. TCRdb fed the 5' RACE reads into MiXCR, producing one record per CDR3 protein. The sample yields roughly 700,000 distinct CDR3 sequences, 20% to 25% seen once. A further study also used this sample, focusing on T cells of mothers and their children.

The sample comprised blood. The receptors derive from a boy aged 10-17 years in good health.

The chain has TRBV6-1 and TRBJ1-2; 9 bases match TRBD1. There are 16 residues in the CDR3. The germline V gene encodes CDR1 MNHNS and CDR2 SASEGT. V shed 0 bases and J 5 bases; nucleotides not matched to a gene: 7. Here the CDR3 reads CASSEAGTGNPYGYTF. For the CDR3, the DNA is TGTGCCAGCAGTGAAGCAGGGACAGGGAATCCATATGGCTACACCTTC.

The rearrangement links TRBV4-1 to TRBJ2-7; D may match TRBD1 or TRBD2 (5 bases each). Germline CDR1 is MGHRA and CDR2 is YSYEKL. The V end lost 1 base, the J end lost 0 bases, and 16 bases lay between the germline ends. The CDR3 sequence is 17 residues long. CDR3 bases: TGCGCCAGCAGCCAAGCTGGGTGGGACGTGAGCTCCTACGAGCAGTACTTC. This translates into CASSQAGWDVSSYEQYF.

Only a few counts were recorded for this clonotype. The chain combines TRBV10-2 with TRBJ2-1; D tentatively reads TRBD1 or TRBD2 (5 bases each). Matching the DNA end better, TRBJ2-5 makes the J call doubtful. Germline V gene data show CDR1 as WSHSY and CDR2 as SAAADI. The CDR3 has 17 residues. This CDR3 reads CASSESANLGRGETQYF. CDR3 coding DNA: TGCGCCAGCAGTGAGTCGGCTAATTTGGGACGCGGGGAGACCCAGTACTTC.

This clonotype was observed a handful of times. The rearrangement links TRBV12-3 or TRBV12-4 to TRBJ1-5; D ambiguous. The CDR3 runs 11 residues. Deletions cut 8 bases from V and 9 bases from J, with 11 bases between. DNA for the CDR3: TGTGCCAGCTCGACGATCGGGCCCCAGCATTTT. Translating gives CASSTIGPQHF.

This chain uses TRBV20-1 with TRBJ2-1; 11 bases line up with TRBD2. This CDR3 comprises 17 residues. CDR1 is DFQATT and CDR2 is SNEGSKA in the germline V gene (reference sequence). V gave up 6 bases and J gave up 7 bases; unmatched junction bases: 17. CDR3 residues: CSARALAGAGARNEQFF. DNA of the CDR3: TGCAGTGCCAGGGCACTAGCGGGAGCTGGGGCTAGGAATGAGCAGTTCTTC.

The CDR3 here is CASSPGVLGYTF. The CDR3 nucleotides are TGTGCCAGCAGCCCTGGGGTGTTGGGCTACACCTTC. The genes are TRBV7-2 and TRBJ1-2; D is uncertain. The CDR3 has 12 amino acids. The V end lost 5 bases, the J end lost 8 bases, and 12 bases lay between the germline ends. The germline gives CDR1 SGHTA, CDR2 FQGNSA.

The chain is built from TRBV10-3 and TRBJ1-6; perhaps TRBD1 as D (6 bases). The germline V and J ends were trimmed by 7 bases and 9 bases, with 13 bases remaining between them. The CDR3 covers 13 residues. Germline V gene lookup returns CDR1 ENHRY and CDR2 SYGVKD. The CDR3 loop is CAIKRQDGSPLHF. The CDR3 coding sequence is TGTGCCATCAAGCGACAGGATGGTTCACCCCTCCACTTT.

This clonotype was detected a few times. An end of the junction does not agree with germline; a read error may underlie this. V gene TRBV7-2 combines with J gene TRBJ2-5; D unclear. Germline CDR1 and CDR2: SGHTA and FQGNSA. The CDR3 runs to 10 residues. The DNA of the CDR3 is TGTGCCAACAGCTTAGAGACCCAGTACTTC. It yields the protein CANSLETQYF.

The chain has TRBV10-3 and TRBJ2-7; 8 nucleotides agree with TRBD2. CDR3 length: 16 residues. V lost 2 bases, J lost 2 bases, and 8 bases stayed unmatched. The germline V gene has CDR1 ENHRY and CDR2 SYGVKD. The CDR3 protein is CAISEPGGAAAYEQYF. The CDR3 coding sequence is TGTGCCATCAGTGAGCCCGGGGGGGCGGCCGCCTACGAGCAGTACTTC.

V is TRBV20-1 and J is TRBJ1-2, with unresolved D. Germline CDR1 DFQATT, CDR2 SNEGSKA (reference sequence). Trimming cost V 8 bases and J 6 bases, with 13 bases left between them. The CDR3 extends over 11 amino acids. In nucleotides, the CDR3 is TGCAGTAGATGGACGGCCAATGGCTACACCTTC. This gives the protein CSRWTANGYTF.

This clonotype has a handful of counts. The chain employs TRBV11-1 and TRBJ2-1, with 10 positions matching TRBD1. The length of the CDR3 is 13 residues. The germline CDR1 and CDR2 sequences are SGHAT and FQDESV (reference sequence). The J segment lost 4 bases and the V segment lost 11 bases, leaving 5 bases of the junction unmatched. Here the CDR3 reads CAGQGVLYNEQFF. CDR3 sequence (DNA): TGTGCCGGACAGGGGGTTCTATACAATGAGCAGTTCTTC.

This clonotype was observed a few times. The chain carries TRBV6-5 and TRBJ2-7, with D tentatively TRBD1 or TRBD2 (5 bases each). The CDR3 runs 17 residues. CDR1 and CDR2 (germline): MNHEY, SVGAGI. V lost 1 base and J 1 base, leaving 17 bases between the germline ends. The CDR3 reads CASSYLIGDLLSYEQYF. DNA of the CDR3: TGTGCCAGCAGTTACTTAATCGGGGACCTCCTTTCCTACGAGCAGTACTTC.

This clonotype was picked up one time. CDR3 protein: CASSLRGTGTYEQYF. For the CDR3, the DNA is TGTGCCAGCAGCTTGAGGGGCACCGGAACCTACGAGCAGTACTTC. The gene calls are TRBV5-5 and TRBJ2-7; maybe TRBD1 (5 bases). In germline, CDR1 is SGHKS, CDR2 YYEKEE (reference sequence). V gave up 1 base and J gave up 2 bases, with 13 bases separating them. The CDR3 contains 15 residues.